Below are 2 T cell receptor beta chains sequenced from a single sample in a study of response to subunit inactivated influenza vaccine. TCRdb analysed the RT-PCR reads with MiXCR anew, one entry per CDR3 protein. Among 550,000 to 800,000 distinct CDR3 sequences listed, roughly 13% were seen once. The material was PBMCs from blood, obtained 14 to 15 days before vaccination. Receptor source: a man aged 45-60 years who received an inactivated influenza vaccine.

The V and J genes are TRBV12-1 and TRBJ2-7; the table calls TRBD1, which could not be checked here. TRBV12-1 counts as a pseudogene. The CDR3 spans 14 residues. The chain's CDR3 is CASSFVTGFYEQYF. The DNA for the CDR3 is TGTGCCAGCAGCTTTGTGACAGGGTTCTACGAGCAGTACTTC.

The CDR3 DNA reads as TGTGCCAGCAGCCAAGATCGGGCCAGCGACTATGGCTACACCTTC. Residues: CASSQDRASDYGYTF. The V and J genes are TRBV4-2 and TRBJ1-2; D is unresolved. This CDR3 contains 15 residues. Germline V lookup: CDR1 LGHNA, CDR2 YNFKEQ. The ends were cut back, 0 bases at V and 3 bases at J, with 11 bases in the middle.